This is a list of T cell receptor beta chains from one sample in a study of OX40 agonist ivuxolimab in advanced cancers. Sequencing was performed with immunoSEQ multiplex PCR; in TCRdb, only in-frame clones are kept and a portion is missing. The table lists some 99,000 clones, approximately 88% of them singletons, with 0.5% in the top ten. This specimen consisted of CD4+ or CD8+ T cells sorted from blood, obtained in a trial of the OX40 agonist ivuxolimab. The receptors here all came from an adult with an advanced solid tumor such as melanoma, head and neck, liver or kidney cancer. CDR3s include the opening cysteine and the closing phenylalanine or tryptophan. D genes are given only for firm matches. Clone size appears in some rows only: once, few, many, or a class for an expanded clone.

abundance,d_gene,v_gene,j_gene,CDR3nt,CDR3aa
.,.,TRBV11-2,TRBJ2-5,TGTGCCAGCAGCTTAGGCTATCAAGAGACCCAGTACTTC,CASSLGYQETQYF
.,TRBD1,TRBV6-5,TRBJ2-3,TGTGCCAGCAGTACTCGGACAGGAGCCACAGATACGCAGTATTTT,CASSTRTGATDTQYF
.,TRBD1,TRBV19,TRBJ2-7,TGTGCCAGTAGTATAGGGGTCAGGGGGCCCTACGAGCAGTACTTC,CASSIGVRGPYEQYF
.,TRBD1,TRBV29-1,TRBJ2-4,TGCAGCGCGATGGGGGACAGGCTTAAAAACATTCAGTACTTC,CSAMGDRLKNIQYF
.,.,TRBV9,TRBJ2-5,TGTGCCAGCAGCTCCATGGGAGTTACAGAGACCCAGTACTTC,CASSSMGVTETQYF
.,TRBD2,TRBV10-3,TRBJ2-5,TGTGCCATCAGGAGCGGGGGCCTTCAGGACCAAGAGACCCAGTACTTC,CAIRSGGLQDQETQYF
.,TRBD1,TRBV28,TRBJ1-4,TGTGCCAGCAGTTTCCTAACAGGGGGCGCGGATGAAAAACTGTTTTTT,CASSFLTGGADEKLFF
.,TRBD1,TRBV18,TRBJ2-5,TGTGCCAGCTCGGAGGGACAGGGGGTCTGGGAGACCCAGTACTTC,CASSEGQGVWETQYF
.,.,TRBV9,TRBJ2-1,TGTGCCAGCAGCGTAGCCGGGGGCCATGAGCAGTTCTTC,CASSVAGGHEQFF
.,.,TRBV18,TRBJ1-1,TGTGCCAGCTCACCATCCGCAGGGAGGGACACTGAAGCTTTCTTT,CASSPSAGRDTEAFF
.,.,TRBV12-5,TRBJ2-3,TGTGCTAGTGGTTTCGGCGGGGATACGCAGTATTTT,CASGFGGDTQYF
.,.,TRBV5-6,TRBJ2-5,TGTGCCAGCAGCTTGCGGGGAACGGAGACCCAGTACTTC,CASSLRGTETQYF
.,.,TRBV19,TRBJ2-1,TGTGCCAGTAGTTCCCAGGGAATGAAGAATGAGCAGTTCTTC,CASSSQGMKNEQFF
.,.,TRBV7-2,TRBJ1-5,TGTGCCAGCAGCTTAGAACGGGTAGGACAGCCCCAGCATTTT,CASSLERVGQPQHF
.,TRBD1,TRBV18,TRBJ1-1,TGTGCCAGCTCACCGGACAGGTTCACTGAAGCTTTCTTT,CASSPDRFTEAFF
.,TRBD1,TRBV7-8,TRBJ1-4,TGTGCCAGCAGCTGGGGGACAGTGACTTCTAATGAAAAACTGTTTTTT,CASSWGTVTSNEKLFF
.,.,TRBV11-2,TRBJ2-2,TGTGCCAGCTCGTTAACCGGGGAGCTGTTTTTT,CASSLTGELFF
.,.,TRBV6-5,TRBJ2-3,TGTGCCAGCCGAAGGGCGGGTAGCACAGATACGCAGTATTTT,CASRRAGSTDTQYF
.,.,TRBV7-8,TRBJ2-7,TGTGCCAGCAGCTTAGTCCTTTTCCAGGCCCGCTCCTACGAGCAGTACTTC,CASSLVLFQARSYEQYF
.,.,TRBV2,TRBJ1-1,TGTGCCAGCAGCACCGGGACACCGAACACTGAAGCTTTCTTT,CASSTGTPNTEAFF
.,.,TRBV6-5,TRBJ2-7,TGTGCCAGCAGTACCCCCGGTTTCGAGCAGTACTTC,CASSTPGFEQYF
.,.,TRBV19,TRBJ2-7,TGTGCCAGTAGAGAGGTACAGGGCTTGGGTACCTCCTACGAGCAGTACTTC,CASREVQGLGTSYEQYF
.,.,TRBV10-1,TRBJ1-1,TGCGCCAGCACCCTCAGACCCGACACAGAAGCTTTCTTT,CASTLRPDTEAFF
.,.,TRBV6-6,TRBJ2-1,TGTGCCAGCATCACGGAGAGCTCCTACAATGAGCAGTTCTTC,CASITESSYNEQFF
.,.,TRBV6-6,TRBJ1-4,TGTGCCGCTCAGGCAGGAACTAATGAAAAACTGTTTTTT,CAAQAGTNEKLFF
.,TRBD1,TRBV4-2,TRBJ2-7,TGTGCCAGCAGCCAAGAATGGGACAGGGGACCCGACGAGCAGTACTTC,CASSQEWDRGPDEQYF
.,.,TRBV5-5,TRBJ1-1,TGTGCCAGCAGCCCCCTACTCGCCCTAAATCCGAACACTGAAGCTTTCTTT,CASSPLLALNPNTEAFF
.,.,TRBV11-2,TRBJ2-1,TGTGCCAGCAGCGTCGAAGACCCAACTGATATCTCCTACAATGAGCAGTTCTTC,CASSVEDPTDISYNEQFF
.,.,TRBV12-5,TRBJ1-1,TGTGCTAGTGGTCCCATGGGGGGCACTGAAGCTTTCTTT,CASGPMGGTEAFF
.,.,TRBV7-3,TRBJ2-5,TGTGCCAGCAGCCCAGGACCTGCGGGGGAGACCCAGTACTTC,CASSPGPAGETQYF
.,.,TRBV28,TRBJ2-5,TGTGCCAGCAGCGAGACCGAGGAGACCCAGTACTTC,CASSETEETQYF
.,.,TRBV5-4,TRBJ2-2,TGTGCCAGCAGCTCCCTACAGGGTGCCGGGGAGCTGTTTTTT,CASSSLQGAGELFF
.,.,TRBV7-2,TRBJ1-1,TGTGCCAGCAGCTTGCGTCCAACAAACACTGAAGCTTTCTTT,CASSLRPTNTEAFF
.,.,TRBV7-2,TRBJ2-1,TGTGCCAGCAGCCGTCGGACACCTAACAATGAGCAGTTCTTC,CASSRRTPNNEQFF
.,.,TRBV6-1,TRBJ1-2,TGTGCCAGCAGTGAAGGCTTTGGGCTTGCATATGGCTACACCTTC,CASSEGFGLAYGYTF
.,TRBD1,TRBV5-1,TRBJ2-5,TGCGCCAGCAGCTTCTCGCCACAGGGGGCTCAAGAGACCCAGTACTTC,CASSFSPQGAQETQYF
.,.,TRBV5-8,TRBJ1-5,TGTGCCAGCAGCCAGGGGTTTGAGAGCAATCAGCCCCAGCATTTT,CASSQGFESNQPQHF
.,TRBD2,TRBV6-1,TRBJ2-7,TGTGCCAGCAGTGAACTAGCGGGGGCCCGGGGCGAGCAGTACTTC,CASSELAGARGEQYF
.,.,TRBV11-2,TRBJ1-4,TGTGCCAGCAGCCGGGGCCAGGGGAATGAAAAACTGTTTTTT,CASSRGQGNEKLFF
.,.,TRBV5-1,TRBJ1-2,TGCGCCAGCAGCTTGGGACCCGCGGATGGCTACACCTTC,CASSLGPADGYTF
.,.,TRBV5-6,TRBJ1-5,TGTGCCAGCAGCTACTCGGGGACGTTAAGGCCCCAGCATTTT,CASSYSGTLRPQHF
.,.,TRBV7-2,TRBJ1-1,TGTGCCAGCAGCTCTCACAGGCTTGAAGCTTTCTTT,CASSSHRLEAFF
.,.,TRBV18,TRBJ1-1,TGTGCCAGCTCACCGGAGGAGGTAGGCACTGAAGCTTTCTTT,CASSPEEVGTEAFF
.,.,TRBV2,TRBJ2-3,TGTGCCAGCAGTTCCCGGGCGGGCACAGATACGCAGTATTTT,CASSSRAGTDTQYF
.,.,TRBV27,TRBJ1-2,TGTGCCAGCAGAACAGGGTTTCGGGGCTACACCTTC,CASRTGFRGYTF
.,.,TRBV6-5,TRBJ2-7,TGTGCCAGCAGTTACTCGAACCCACTAGCAACCTACTTC,CASSYSNPLATYF
.,.,TRBV29-1,TRBJ1-1,TGCAGCGTCCAGGGTAACACTGAAGCTTTCTTT,CSVQGNTEAFF
.,TRBD2,TRBV19,TRBJ2-7,TGTGCCAGTAGTATCGGGGGGGTTCGCCCGAAAGAGCAGTACTTC,CASSIGGVRPKEQYF
.,.,TRBV7-2,TRBJ2-1,TGTGCCAGCACCCCAGACAGTCTAGGCCCCAATGAGCAGTTCTTC,CASTPDSLGPNEQFF
once,TRBD2,TRBV5-5,TRBJ2-3,TGTGCCAGCAGTAATGGGGAGGGGCCGGATACGCAGTATTTT,CASSNGEGPDTQYF
.,TRBD2,TRBV6-5,TRBJ2-1,TGTGCCACGGTGACTAGCGGGGGAGACGATGAGCAGTTCTTC,CATVTSGGDDEQFF
few,.,TRBV11-2,TRBJ2-5,TGTGCCAGCAGACCTATTGCGGGTGCCCAGTACTTC,CASRPIAGAQYF
.,.,TRBV7-9,TRBJ2-2,TGTGCCAGCAGCTTACGGGGGACCAAGCTGTTTTTT,CASSLRGTKLFF
.,.,TRBV9,TRBJ2-1,TGTGCCAGCAGCGTAGGGCCTAGCAGCTACAATGAGCAGTTCTTC,CASSVGPSSYNEQFF
few,.,TRBV6-4,TRBJ1-1,TGTGCCAGCAGTGACGGTCCCTACACTGAAGCTTTCTTT,CASSDGPYTEAFF
.,.,TRBV27,TRBJ2-2,TGTGCCAGCAGTTCAGTTACAGGCGTCCGCGGGGAGCTGTTTTTT,CASSSVTGVRGELFF
.,TRBD1,TRBV7-9,TRBJ1-4,TGTGCCAGCAGCCCGGGACAGGGGGCCCTCCGGGGTGAAAAACTGTTTTTT,CASSPGQGALRGEKLFF
.,.,TRBV29-1,TRBJ2-5,TGCAGCGTCGCGGATGGGGAGACCCAGTACTTC,CSVADGETQYF
.,.,TRBV6-6,TRBJ2-1,TGTGCCAGCAGCCCACCCAGGGACAGTTGGGTCGGGGGGCAGTTCTTC,CASSPPRDSWVGGQFF